A selection of T cell receptor beta chains follows, all from one sample in a study of T cells after yellow fever vaccination. TCRdb fed the 5' RACE reads into MiXCR, producing one record per CDR3 protein. The sample includes 500,000 to 700,000 distinct CDR3 sequences, 15% to 20% of them seen just once. The sequencing here drew on PBMCs, taken 15 days after the yellow fever booster vaccination. All receptors derive from a man aged 25 to 40 who received the YFV17D yellow fever vaccine. The CDR3 runs from the conserved cysteine through the conserved F or W. A D gene is named only where the DNA matches it firmly. Some rows mark clone size as missing; the rest say once, few, many or name a class of expanded clone.

j_call: TRBJ2-1; v_call: TRBV19; clone_size: many; d_call: TRBD2; cdr3_nt: TGTGCCAGCCTAGAAAGCGGGAGAGCCAGGAATGAGCAGTTCTTC; cdr3_aa: CASLESGRARNEQFF
j_call: TRBJ2-7; v_call: TRBV10-3; clone_size: .; d_call: .; cdr3_nt: TGTGCCATCAGTGATGGGAGGGGGAGCCCCTACGAGCAGTACTTC; cdr3_aa: CAISDGRGSPYEQYF
j_call: TRBJ2-1; v_call: TRBV9; clone_size: .; d_call: .; cdr3_nt: TGTGCCAGCAGCGTAGTAGGGGTCCATGAGCAGTTCTTC; cdr3_aa: CASSVVGVHEQFF
j_call: TRBJ2-5; v_call: TRBV28; clone_size: few; d_call: .; cdr3_nt: TGTGCCAGCAGTTCTCCTACGGGCCCAAGGGAGGAGACCCAGTACTTC; cdr3_aa: CASSSPTGPREETQYF
j_call: TRBJ2-7; v_call: TRBV6-2/TRBV6-3; clone_size: few; d_call: .; cdr3_nt: TGTGCCAGCAGGGTGGACAACTCCTACGAGCAGTACTTC; cdr3_aa: CASRVDNSYEQYF
j_call: TRBJ2-1; v_call: TRBV24-1; clone_size: .; d_call: .; cdr3_nt: TGTGCCACCAGCGGACTACCCTACAATGAGCAGTTCTTC; cdr3_aa: CATSGLPYNEQFF
j_call: TRBJ2-4; v_call: TRBV27; clone_size: .; d_call: TRBD2; cdr3_nt: TGTGCCAGCAGTACACTAGCGGGAGGGTGGGCCAAAAACATTCAGTACTTC; cdr3_aa: CASSTLAGGWAKNIQYF
j_call: TRBJ2-7; v_call: TRBV4-3; clone_size: few; d_call: TRBD2; cdr3_nt: TGCGCCAGCAGCCACTGGGGAGGGTCCTACGAGCAGTACTTC; cdr3_aa: CASSHWGGSYEQYF
j_call: TRBJ2-5; v_call: TRBV7-6; clone_size: few; d_call: TRBD2; cdr3_nt: TGTGCCAGCAGCTTAGCCCACACTAGCGGGAGAGAGCAAGAGACCCAGTACTTC; cdr3_aa: CASSLAHTSGREQETQYF
j_call: TRBJ2-5; v_call: TRBV24-1; clone_size: .; d_call: .; cdr3_nt: TGTGCCACCAGTGACCCCGGACTGGGGGAGACCCAGTACTTC; cdr3_aa: CATSDPGLGETQYF
j_call: TRBJ2-5; v_call: TRBV5-5; clone_size: .; d_call: TRBD2; cdr3_nt: TGTGCCAGCAGCTTGGTGCTAGCGGGAGCCCAAGAGACCCAGTACTTC; cdr3_aa: CASSLVLAGAQETQYF
j_call: TRBJ2-2; v_call: TRBV11-2; clone_size: .; d_call: .; cdr3_nt: TGTGCCAGCAGCTACAGAATCGCGAACACCGGGGAGCTGTTTTTT; cdr3_aa: CASSYRIANTGELFF
j_call: TRBJ1-6; v_call: TRBV3-1; clone_size: .; d_call: .; cdr3_nt: TGTGCCAGCAGCCAAGAACATCTGGGGAATTCACCCCTCCACTTT; cdr3_aa: CASSQEHLGNSPLHF
j_call: TRBJ2-1; v_call: TRBV7-3; clone_size: .; d_call: TRBD2; cdr3_nt: TGTGCCAGCAGCTCGGGGGGTCGAGATTACAATGAGCAGTTCTTC; cdr3_aa: CASSSGGRDYNEQFF
j_call: TRBJ1-1; v_call: TRBV7-2; clone_size: .; d_call: .; cdr3_nt: TGTGCCAGCAGCTTGACGGGGAAGGCCATCACTGAAGCTTTCTTT; cdr3_aa: CASSLTGKAITEAFF
j_call: TRBJ2-1; v_call: TRBV7-2; clone_size: few; d_call: .; cdr3_nt: TGTGCCAGCACCCTCCTGGGACATAACTACAATGAGCAGTTCTTC; cdr3_aa: CASTLLGHNYNEQFF
j_call: TRBJ2-3; v_call: TRBV7-8; clone_size: .; d_call: .; cdr3_nt: TGTGCCAGTCGGTCAGGGGCAGATACGCAGTATTTT; cdr3_aa: CASRSGADTQYF
j_call: TRBJ1-2; v_call: TRBV21-1; clone_size: few; d_call: .; cdr3_nt: TGTGCCAGCAGCATCTTGACCGGGTCTCCCCCCTATGGCTACACCTTC; cdr3_aa: CASSILTGSPPYGYTF
j_call: TRBJ2-3; v_call: TRBV7-9; clone_size: few; d_call: TRBD2; cdr3_nt: TGTGCCAGCAGCTTAGAGATAGCGGGAGCAGATACGCAGTATTTT; cdr3_aa: CASSLEIAGADTQYF
j_call: TRBJ1-1; v_call: TRBV24-1; clone_size: .; d_call: .; cdr3_nt: TGTGCCACCAAGGAGCAGGACAGCCTCTGTGAAGCTTTCTTT; cdr3_aa: CATKEQDSLCEAFF
j_call: TRBJ1-2; v_call: TRBV21-1; clone_size: .; d_call: .; cdr3_nt: TGTGCCAGCAGCAAAGCCTGCCGAGGGAACGGCTACACCTTC; cdr3_aa: CASSKACRGNGYTF
j_call: TRBJ2-3; v_call: TRBV4-3; clone_size: many; d_call: TRBD2; cdr3_nt: TGCGCCAGCAGCCAAGATGTGGATAGCGGGAGCACAGATACGCAGTATTTT; cdr3_aa: CASSQDVDSGSTDTQYF
j_call: TRBJ2-7; v_call: TRBV11-3; clone_size: .; d_call: TRBD1; cdr3_nt: TGTGCCAGCAGCTTAGGCAGGGGGCACGAGCAGTACTTC; cdr3_aa: CASSLGRGHEQYF
j_call: TRBJ2-3; v_call: TRBV11-2; clone_size: few; d_call: .; cdr3_nt: TGTGCCAGCAGCTTTCAGGCAGCAAATACGCAGTATTTT; cdr3_aa: CASSFQAANTQYF
j_call: TRBJ2-3; v_call: TRBV7-2; clone_size: .; d_call: .; cdr3_nt: TGTGCCAGCAGCCGCGGCCCCACGTGGGATACGCAGTATTTT; cdr3_aa: CASSRGPTWDTQYF
j_call: TRBJ2-1; v_call: TRBV29-1; clone_size: few; d_call: TRBD2; cdr3_nt: TGCAGCGTTGAAGTGGGAGGGCCTTTTGAGCAGTTCTTC; cdr3_aa: CSVEVGGPFEQFF
j_call: TRBJ2-1; v_call: TRBV18; clone_size: .; d_call: TRBD1; cdr3_nt: TGTGCCAGCTCACCAGGGACAGGGTCGGCTAATGAGCAGTTCTTC; cdr3_aa: CASSPGTGSANEQFF
j_call: TRBJ2-5; v_call: TRBV28; clone_size: few; d_call: TRBD2; cdr3_nt: TGTGCCAGCACCCTAGCGGGCGGGCAAGAGACCCAGTACTTC; cdr3_aa: CASTLAGGQETQYF
j_call: TRBJ1-3; v_call: TRBV28; clone_size: few; d_call: .; cdr3_nt: TGTGCCAGCATTTCACAGGGACTTGGAAACACCATATATTTT; cdr3_aa: CASISQGLGNTIYF
j_call: TRBJ2-1; v_call: TRBV12-3/TRBV12-4; clone_size: few; d_call: TRBD2; cdr3_nt: TGTGCCAGCAGACTAGCGGTTGACAATGAGCAGTTCTTC; cdr3_aa: CASRLAVDNEQFF
j_call: TRBJ1-1; v_call: TRBV29-1; clone_size: .; d_call: TRBD1; cdr3_nt: TGCAGCGTGACAGGGGCGGAAGCTTTCTTT; cdr3_aa: CSVTGAEAFF
j_call: TRBJ1-1; v_call: TRBV20-1; clone_size: .; d_call: TRBD1; cdr3_nt: TGCAGTGCTAGGAACTCAGGGGGCGCGGGGACTGAAGCTTTCTTT; cdr3_aa: CSARNSGGAGTEAFF
j_call: TRBJ2-2; v_call: TRBV12-3/TRBV12-4; clone_size: few; d_call: .; cdr3_nt: TGTGCCAGCGGGCGGACGGACACCGGGGAGCTGTTTTTT; cdr3_aa: CASGRTDTGELFF
j_call: TRBJ2-2; v_call: TRBV5-1; clone_size: few; d_call: .; cdr3_nt: TGCGCCTCCATTGGAGGGAGGGGGACGAACACCGGGGAGCTGTTTTTT; cdr3_aa: CASIGGRGTNTGELFF
j_call: TRBJ1-4; v_call: TRBV7-2; clone_size: .; d_call: .; cdr3_nt: TGTGCCAGCAGCTCCAGCGCAACTAATGAAAAACTGTTTTTT; cdr3_aa: CASSSSATNEKLFF
j_call: TRBJ2-4; v_call: TRBV6-5; clone_size: few; d_call: TRBD1; cdr3_nt: TGTGCCAGCAGTTACTCGACAGGGGGGGGTCAGTACTTC; cdr3_aa: CASSYSTGGGQYF
j_call: TRBJ2-7; v_call: TRBV5-1; clone_size: many; d_call: .; cdr3_nt: TGCGCCAGCAGCTTGAACCCAGGGATATACGAGCAGTACTTC; cdr3_aa: CASSLNPGIYEQYF
j_call: TRBJ2-7; v_call: TRBV5-1; clone_size: .; d_call: TRBD2; cdr3_nt: TGCGCCAGCAAACTAGCGGGGGGAACCTACGAGCAGTACTTC; cdr3_aa: CASKLAGGTYEQYF
j_call: TRBJ2-1; v_call: TRBV20-1; clone_size: .; d_call: .; cdr3_nt: TGCAGTGCATACCGGGCGGGCAATGAGCAGTTCTTC; cdr3_aa: CSAYRAGNEQFF
j_call: TRBJ2-3; v_call: TRBV2; clone_size: .; d_call: .; cdr3_nt: TGTGCCAGCAGTGAAAGTGCCTATACGCAGTATTTT; cdr3_aa: CASSESAYTQYF
j_call: TRBJ2-1; v_call: TRBV18; clone_size: .; d_call: .; cdr3_nt: TGTGCCAGCTCACCACAGGCCGGGACCCAGTTCTTC; cdr3_aa: CASSPQAGTQFF
j_call: TRBJ2-5; v_call: TRBV6-5; clone_size: .; d_call: .; cdr3_nt: TGTGCCAGCAGGGCGTCCAGGGATGAGACCCAGTACTTC; cdr3_aa: CASRASRDETQYF
j_call: TRBJ2-5; v_call: TRBV6-2/TRBV6-3; clone_size: few; d_call: .; cdr3_nt: TGTGCCAGCAGGTATAACTTATGGGAGACCCAGTACTTC; cdr3_aa: CASRYNLWETQYF
j_call: TRBJ2-1; v_call: TRBV7-2; clone_size: few; d_call: TRBD1; cdr3_nt: TGTGCCAGCAGCTTATTTCGGACAGGGGCCTACAATGAGCAGTTCTTC; cdr3_aa: CASSLFRTGAYNEQFF
j_call: TRBJ2-7; v_call: TRBV12-3/TRBV12-4; clone_size: .; d_call: .; cdr3_nt: TGTGCCAGCAGCCCAGTGGGTACTATTTCAGCCTACGAGCAGTACTTC; cdr3_aa: CASSPVGTISAYEQYF
j_call: TRBJ2-5; v_call: TRBV7-9; clone_size: .; d_call: .; cdr3_nt: TGTGCCAGCAGCTTACAGGGCTCCAGGGAGACCCAGTACTTC; cdr3_aa: CASSLQGSRETQYF
j_call: TRBJ1-5; v_call: TRBV12-3/TRBV12-4; clone_size: .; d_call: .; cdr3_nt: TGTGCCAGCAGTTTAAACAGAACTCAGCCCCAGCATTTT; cdr3_aa: CASSLNRTQPQHF
j_call: TRBJ2-1; v_call: TRBV10-3; clone_size: few; d_call: TRBD1; cdr3_nt: TGTGCCATCAGTGAGTCTTCTGGGGGCTTCGGTAGGGGGCGTGAGCAGTTCTTC; cdr3_aa: CAISESSGGFGRGREQFF
j_call: TRBJ2-1; v_call: TRBV12-3/TRBV12-4; clone_size: .; d_call: .; cdr3_nt: TGTGCCAGCAGCAGACTGGCTTTCGATGAGCAGTTCTTC; cdr3_aa: CASSRLAFDEQFF
j_call: TRBJ1-5; v_call: TRBV4-2; clone_size: .; d_call: .; cdr3_nt: TGTGCCAGCAGCCGCAGTGGGGGGATGCAGCCCCAGCATTTT; cdr3_aa: CASSRSGGMQPQHF
j_call: TRBJ2-7; v_call: TRBV28; clone_size: .; d_call: TRBD2; cdr3_nt: TGTGCCAGCAGTTTCCCGGTAAGCGGGAGGGCAGGCGAGCAGTACTTC; cdr3_aa: CASSFPVSGRAGEQYF
j_call: TRBJ2-3; v_call: TRBV18; clone_size: .; d_call: TRBD2; cdr3_nt: TGTGCCAGCTCACGTCCTAGCGGGAGGGCCTCTAGCACAGATACGCAGTATTTT; cdr3_aa: CASSRPSGRASSTDTQYF
j_call: TRBJ2-2; v_call: TRBV4-2; clone_size: few; d_call: TRBD2; cdr3_nt: TGTGCCAGCAGCAATAAAGCGGGAGTCCACACCGGGGAGCTGTTTTTT; cdr3_aa: CASSNKAGVHTGELFF
j_call: TRBJ2-3; v_call: TRBV11-1; clone_size: few; d_call: .; cdr3_nt: TGTGCCAGCAGCTTAGGGGCCGTCGGGACCCGGCGTCCGGCGCAGTATTTT; cdr3_aa: CASSLGAVGTRRPAQYF
j_call: TRBJ1-5; v_call: TRBV20-1; clone_size: .; d_call: .; cdr3_nt: TGCAGTGCTACAGGGGTTAGCAATCAGCCCCAGCATTTT; cdr3_aa: CSATGVSNQPQHF
j_call: TRBJ1-2; v_call: TRBV25-1; clone_size: .; d_call: .; cdr3_nt: TGTGCCAGCAGTGAGGGGACGGCGGTGGGGGGTGGCTACACCTTC; cdr3_aa: CASSEGTAVGGGYTF